The 5 T cell receptor beta chains in this list originate from one sample, sequenced in a study of T-cell reconstitution after alpha-beta-depleted transplantation in children. Preparation of the TCRbeta library was carried out with unique molecular identifiers. TCRdb independently ran MiXCR on the PCR reads; one entry per CDR3 protein. This sample has roughly 180,000 distinct CDR3 sequences, with 11% found just once. Sequenced here: PBMCs, sampled before TCRalphabeta/CD19-depleted stem cell transplant. The receptors here all came from a boy aged 2 to 10 with acute myeloid leukemia, due to receive a stem cell transplant.

This clonotype appeared many times. This chain joins TRBV5-8 and TRBJ1-2; 12 positions match TRBD1. This CDR3 is built from 14 residues. CDR1 is SGHTS and CDR2 is YDEGEE in the germline V gene. The trim removed 5 bases at V and 6 bases at J, leaving 5 bases unmatched. CDR3 DNA: TGTGCCAGCAGTTCCGGGACAGGGGGCGATGGCTACACCTTC. It specifies CASSSGTGGDGYTF. Together with reference TRBV5-8 and TRBJ1-2, the CDR3 gives the full variable domain: EAGVTQSPTHLIKTRGQQATLRCSPISGHTSVYWYQQALGLGLQFLLWYDEGEERNRGNFPPRFSGRQFPNYSSELNVNALELEDSALYLCASSSGTGGDGYTFGSGTRLTVV.

CDR3 sequence reads: CASRSRMGGDGANVLTF. The CDR3 DNA reads as TGTGCAAGTCGCTCTAGGATGGGGGGCGATGGGGCCAACGTCCTGACTTTC. This chain links TRBV12-2 with TRBJ2-6; the table's D gene call, TRBD1, was not cross checked with the DNA. TRBV12-2 is reported as a pseudogene. The CDR3 consists of 17 residues.

There are a few counts of this clonotype. V gene TRBV14 combines with J gene TRBJ2-2; D not resolved. The CDR3 is 12 residues long. V was pared by 1 base and J by 7 bases, with 4 bases between. The germline V gene encodes CDR1 SGHDN and CDR2 FVKESK. CDR3 bases: TGTGCCAGCAGCCAAGGCTACGGGGAGCTGTTTTTT. Amino acid sequence: CASSQGYGELFF.

This clonotype came up many times. The chain is built from TRBV7-8 and TRBJ1-2, with a tentative D call TRBD1 (6 bases). The V end lost 1 base, the J end lost 8 bases, and 20 bases lay between the germline ends. From germline, CDR1 is SGHVS and CDR2 FQNEAQ. The CDR3 length is 16 residues. CDR3 nucleotide sequence: TGTGCCAGCAGCTTAGACAGGGACAAACCCGCAAGAGGCTACACCTTC. Its protein product is CASSLDRDKPARGYTF. Combining the CDR3 with reference TRBV7-8 and TRBJ1-2 gives the whole variable domain GAGVSQSPRYKVAKRGQDVALRCDPISGHVSLFWYQQALGQGPEFLTYFQNEAQLDKSGLPSDRFFAERPEGSVSTLKIQRTQQEDSAVYLCASSLDRDKPARGYTFGSGTRLTVV.

This chain connects TRBV7-6 to TRBJ1-2; D remains ambiguous. The V gene's germline CDR1 is SGHVS and CDR2 FNYEAQ. The CDR3 is 15 residues long. Trimming stripped 5 bases from V and 0 bases from J, with 13 bases between. The CDR3: CASSRNVGTNYGYTF. The CDR3 DNA sequence: TGTGCCAGCAGCCGAAACGTGGGAACTAACTATGGCTACACCTTC. Complete variable domain (other parts from reference TRBV7-6 and TRBJ1-2): GAGVSQSPRYKVTKRGQDVALRCDPISGHVSLYWYRQALGQGPEFLTYFNYEAQQDKSGLPNDRFSAERPEGSISTLTIQRTEQRDSAMYRCASSRNVGTNYGYTFGSGTRLTVV.